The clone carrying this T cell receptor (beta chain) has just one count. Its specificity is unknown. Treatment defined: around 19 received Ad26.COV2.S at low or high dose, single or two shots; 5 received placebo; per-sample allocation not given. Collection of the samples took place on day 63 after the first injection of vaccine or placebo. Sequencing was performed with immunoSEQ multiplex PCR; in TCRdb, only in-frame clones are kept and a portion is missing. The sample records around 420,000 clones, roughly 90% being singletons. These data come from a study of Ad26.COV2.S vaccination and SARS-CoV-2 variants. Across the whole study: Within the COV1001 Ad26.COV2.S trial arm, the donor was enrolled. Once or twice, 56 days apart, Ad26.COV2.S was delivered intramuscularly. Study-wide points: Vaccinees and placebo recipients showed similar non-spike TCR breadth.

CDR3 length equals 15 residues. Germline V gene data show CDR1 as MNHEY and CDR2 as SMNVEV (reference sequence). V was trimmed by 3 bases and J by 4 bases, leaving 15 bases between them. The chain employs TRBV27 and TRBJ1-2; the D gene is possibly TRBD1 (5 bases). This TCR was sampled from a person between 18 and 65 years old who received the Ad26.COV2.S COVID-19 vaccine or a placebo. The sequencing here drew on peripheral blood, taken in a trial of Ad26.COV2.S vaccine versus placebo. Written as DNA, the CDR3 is TGTGCCAGCAGTTTCTCCTGGGGCGGGGGCTATGGCTACACCTTC. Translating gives CASSFSWGGGYGYTF.